The sequence of this TCR beta chain was determined in a study of identical twins (dated by TCRdb to between 2015 and 2016). Regarding the complete study: TCR alpha and beta repertoires from monozygotic twins, unrelated adults of various ages and cord blood were deep-sequenced to test whether fetal clonotypes persist. To rule out contamination, replicate twin experiments were performed at different times with different library preparation protocols. Study-wide findings and limitations: In monozygotic twins, recombination models systematically underestimated out-of-frame TCR alpha sharing, but the models matched the sharing seen between unrelated individuals. Fewer insertions were carried by abundant cord blood beta clonotypes, a similar but weaker trend appeared in young adult naive repertoires, and no such trend appeared in memory repertoires. Conclusions relied on cross-sectional statistical analysis, since the same donors could not be followed over many years. A weaker excess of twin sharing was found in beta out-of-frame sequences because the signal-to-noise ratio was lowered by fewer shared sequences. Compared with coincidental sharing between unrelated individuals, out-of-frame TCR alpha sequences shared between twins had an excess of sequences with low generation probability. Invariant T cells such as MAIT and iNKT could partly confound zero-insertion analyses, though diverse VJ usage argued against this for most clonotypes.

A distance of 11 bases separates the germline ends of V and J, which lose 4 bases and 2 bases respectively. CDR3 length: 13 amino acids, cysteine to phenylalanine. Of all the DNA, just the CDR3 is kept, 39 bases in frame from base 1. Reading the germline V gene (reference sequence) gives CDR1 DFQATT and CDR2 SNEGSKA. Every donor in the study was a healthy Caucasian. The study also sequenced three unrelated non-twin adults: a male aged 18 to 30, a male aged 50 to 59 and a female aged 50 to 59. Miltenyi CD45RO+ enrichment and human naive T-cell isolation kits were used to isolate memory (CD45RO+) and naive T cells from PBMC. This clonotype was seen repeatedly, ten times or more. The clone's antigen remains unknown. Within one base of it there is no much larger clone, and no base qualities were kept. Receptor libraries were prepared by 5' RACE. The run used an Illumina HiSeq 2000. A universal primer binding site was added through template switching, and the final cDNA carried a unique molecular identifier so that TCR cDNA molecules could be counted accurately. Specific primers in the conserved constant-segment region were used to synthesize first-strand cDNA for TCR alpha and beta chains. To control for contamination, every cDNA library was double barcoded, receiving both a SMART-Mk sample barcode and Illumina barcodes. TruSeq adapter sequences along with Illumina sample barcodes were introduced in two successive PCR steps. TCR alpha and beta cDNA libraries were sequenced on the Illumina HiSeq platform with custom primers. The paper's data handling went like this. Unique molecular identifiers were extracted from raw reads with MiGEC, and CDR3 positions were determined with MiXCR. Recombination models were inferred per individual with the repgenHMM and IGoR tools using an EM algorithm. Shared clonotypes were analyzed with the tcR package in R, and sharing was normalized by the product of cloneset sizes. Out-of-frame nonproductive sequences were analyzed to study raw recombination free of thymic and clonal selection effects. TCRdb's own reprocessing of the public reads used fastp at Q25 and MiXCR and kept productive beta chains. Entries are consolidated by CDR3 protein sequence, retaining the most common genes and DNA. These V and J calls originate from TCRdb's pipeline instead of the authors' own analysis. Present in this sample are hundreds of thousands of distinct CDR3 sequences, around 6.1% of which were seen just once. Together, the top ten hold around 1.7% of the sample.

Sequencing used naive T cells sorted from blood. Sample cell subset or site, as interpreted from the label and publication: cells isolated with a human naive T-cell isolation kit. The sequence was obtained from a man younger than 35 in good health. The chain is made from TRBV20-1 and TRBJ1-2, with a tentative D gene TRBD1 over 6 matching bases. The nucleotides are TGCAGTGCTACCGGGGACACCAACTATGGCTACACCTTC. The encoded protein is CSATGDTNYGYTF.